Listed below are T cell receptor beta chains from one sample, sequenced in a study of OX40 agonist ivuxolimab in advanced cancers. The table came from immunoSEQ multiplex PCR; TCRdb's copy has only in-frame clones and leaves some out. The sample consists of around 76,000 clones, 89% of them appearing once. The sequences come from CD4+ or CD8+ T cells sorted from blood, collected in a trial of the OX40 agonist ivuxolimab. The receptor source for this set is an adult with an advanced solid tumor such as melanoma, head and neck, liver or kidney cancer. CDR3s include the opening cysteine and the closing phenylalanine or tryptophan. The D gene is left open where the match is weak. Not all rows give a size; the values are once, few, many and, for expanded clones, a class.

d_call j_call clone_size v_call cdr3_length cdr3_aa cdr3_nt
- TRBJ2-5 - TRBV27 16 CASSFVGLGYEETQYF TGTGCCAGCAGTTTTGTGGGCTTGGGGTACGAAGAGACCCAGTACTTC
- TRBJ1-3 - TRBV6-1 14 CASSEVQVGNTIYF TGTGCCAGCAGTGAAGTACAGGTGGGAAACACCATATATTTT
- TRBJ2-7 - TRBV11-2 17 CASSFAVRADNPYEQYF TGTGCCAGCAGCTTTGCGGTTAGGGCGGACAACCCCTACGAGCAGTACTTC
- TRBJ2-7 - TRBV11-2 15 CASSLVEWGAYEQYF TGTGCCAGCAGCTTAGTCGAGTGGGGGGCCTACGAGCAGTACTTC
- TRBJ2-7 - TRBV7-2 12 CASSFGPYEQYF TGTGCCAGCAGCTTCGGCCCCTACGAGCAGTACTTC
- TRBJ2-7 - TRBV7-2 13 CASSRGTYYEQYF TGTGCCAGCAGCCGAGGGACCTACTACGAGCAGTACTTC
- TRBJ1-6 - TRBV7-8 15 CASSLRTVQDSPLHF TGTGCCAGCAGCCTACGGACAGTTCAAGATTCACCCCTCCACTTT
- TRBJ2-3 - TRBV6-1 16 CASSEVYSDITDTQYF TGTGCCAGCAGTGAAGTCTATAGCGACATCACAGATACGCAGTATTTT
- TRBJ1-4 once TRBV4-1 22 CASSQAFAPGSTSRIFNEKLFF TGCGCCAGCAGCCAAGCCTTCGCCCCCGGGAGTACCTCGCGTATTTTTAATGAAAAACTGTTTTTT
- TRBJ1-1 - TRBV14 13 CASSQDVNTEAFF TGTGCCAGCAGCCAAGATGTGAACACTGAAGCTTTCTTT
TRBD2 TRBJ2-1 - TRBV5-1 15 CASSILGLADNEQFF TGCGCCAGTTCAATACTGGGACTAGCGGACAATGAGCAGTTCTTC
TRBD1 TRBJ2-3 few TRBV5-1 13 CASSRDSADTQYF TGCGCCAGCAGCAGGGACAGTGCAGATACGCAGTATTTT
TRBD2 TRBJ2-1 once TRBV6-1 15 CASSQTSVYNHEQFF TGTGCCAGCAGCCAGACTAGCGTGTATAACCATGAGCAGTTCTTC
TRBD2 TRBJ2-7 - TRBV6-4 16 CASSPGLAGESYEQYF TGTGCCAGCAGCCCGGGACTAGCGGGGGAGTCCTACGAGCAGTACTTC
TRBD1 TRBJ1-1 few TRBV5-1 15 CASSPQGAGRTEAFF TGCGCCAGCAGCCCACAGGGGGCCGGGCGGACTGAAGCTTTCTTT
TRBD2 TRBJ2-3 - TRBV14 14 CASSKRGPADTQYF TGTGCCAGCAGTAAGCGGGGGCCTGCAGATACGCAGTATTTT
- TRBJ1-4 - TRBV5-6 16 CASSPPRTHPNEKLFF TGTGCCAGCAGCCCACCAAGGACGCACCCTAATGAAAAACTGTTTTTT
- TRBJ1-3 - TRBV11-3 14 CASSLGSTGNTIYF TGTGCCAGCAGCTTAGGGTCTACGGGAAACACCATATATTTT
- TRBJ2-4 - TRBV2 17 CASSPGTLNSSKNIQYF TGTGCCAGCAGTCCCGGGACTCTTAATTCAAGCAAAAACATTCAGTACTTC
- TRBJ1-4 - TRBV10-1 12 CASSESGDRLFF TGCGCCAGCAGTGAATCGGGAGACCGCCTGTTTTTT
TRBD1 TRBJ1-2 once TRBV11-2 15 CASSALGQTNYGYTF TGTGCCAGCAGCGCATTGGGACAGACTAACTATGGCTACACCTTC
- TRBJ1-1 - TRBV7-2 14 CASRLGRMNTEAFF TGTGCCAGCAGACTCGGACGGATGAACACTGAAGCTTTCTTT
- TRBJ2-3 - TRBV6-4 14 CASSPEEGTDTQYF TGTGCCAGCAGTCCAGAGGAGGGAACAGATACGCAGTATTTT
TRBD2 TRBJ2-1 - TRBV6-5 15 CASSPLAGGYNEQFF TGTGCCAGCAGTCCCCTAGCGGGAGGTTACAATGAGCAGTTCTTC
- TRBJ2-5 - TRBV19 14 CASSQAGREGTQYF TGTGCCAGTAGTCAGGCAGGGAGAGAGGGGACCCAGTACTTC
- TRBJ2-6 - TRBV28 17 CASSFGGGWSGANVLTF TGTGCCAGCAGTTTCGGGGGAGGATGGTCTGGGGCCAACGTCCTGACTTTC
- TRBJ2-7 - TRBV19 15 CASSIGTASSYEQYF TGTGCCAGTAGTATTGGGACCGCAAGCTCCTACGAGCAGTACTTC
TRBD1 TRBJ2-5 once TRBV16 13 CASSPTGTGEQYF TGTGCCAGCAGCCCGACAGGGACAGGGGAGCAGTACTTC
- TRBJ1-1 once TRBV5-4 14 CASSFELLNTEAFF TGTGCCAGCAGCTTTGAGCTATTGAACACTGAAGCTTTCTTT
TRBD1 TRBJ2-5 - TRBV5-4 13 CASSRTGEETQYF TGTGCCAGCAGTCGTACAGGGGAAGAGACCCAGTACTTC
TRBD1 TRBJ1-6 - TRBV7-2 19 CASSLAPGQGSSYNSPLHF TGTGCCAGCAGCTTGGCTCCGGGACAGGGGTCCTCCTATAATTCACCCCTCCACTTT
- TRBJ1-2 - TRBV9 14 CASSHEPGPQGYTF TGTGCCAGCAGCCACGAGCCGGGACCTCAGGGCTACACCTTC
TRBD1 TRBJ2-3 - TRBV6-6 15 CASSAGQGATDTQYF TGTGCCAGCAGTGCCGGACAGGGGGCAACAGATACGCAGTATTTT
TRBD1 TRBJ2-7 - TRBV25-1 14 CASGMTGGFYEQYF TGTGCCAGCGGAATGACAGGGGGCTTTTACGAGCAGTACTTC
- TRBJ2-7 - TRBV28 14 CASSLGGRAYEQYF TGTGCCAGCAGTTTAGGAGGTCGCGCCTACGAGCAGTACTTC
TRBD1 TRBJ2-3 - TRBV28 15 CASSLGTGSTDTQYF TGTGCCAGCAGTTTGGGGACAGGGAGCACAGATACGCAGTATTTT
- TRBJ2-2 - TRBV5-1 15 CASSRMESKTGELFF TGCGCCAGCAGCCGTATGGAGTCGAAGACCGGGGAGCTGTTTTTT
TRBD2 TRBJ2-3 once TRBV5-4 15 CASGPGTSAPDTQYF TGTGCCAGCGGCCCCGGGACTAGCGCCCCAGATACGCAGTATTTT
- TRBJ2-7 - TRBV11-1 13 CASSFSFSNEQYF TGTGCCAGCAGCTTCTCCTTTTCTAACGAGCAGTACTTC
- TRBJ1-3 - TRBV15 16 CATSRDLGGTGNTIYF TGTGCCACCAGCAGAGATCTGGGAGGGACTGGAAACACCATATATTTT
TRBD1 TRBJ2-7 - TRBV7-9 15 CASSLGTGVSYEQYF TGTGCCAGCAGCCTCGGGACAGGGGTTTCCTACGAGCAGTACTTC
- TRBJ1-4 - TRBV19 15 CASSIGYGANEKLFF TGTGCCAGTAGTATTGGGTACGGGGCCAATGAAAAACTGTTTTTT
- TRBJ1-5 once TRBV27 15 CASSFKFNSNQPQHF TGTGCCAGCAGTTTTAAATTCAATAGCAATCAGCCCCAGCATTTT
TRBD1 TRBJ2-1 - TRBV28 16 CASSLMTGDREGEQFF TGTGCCAGCAGTTTAATGACGGGGGACAGGGAGGGTGAGCAGTTCTTC
TRBD2 TRBJ2-3 - TRBV4-1 17 CASSQELGLAGEDTQYF TGCGCCAGCAGCCAAGAGTTGGGACTAGCGGGGGAAGATACGCAGTATTTT
- TRBJ2-1 - TRBV7-2 15 CASSLRGSSYNEQFF TGTGCCAGCAGCTTACGGGGCAGTTCCTACAATGAGCAGTTCTTC
- TRBJ2-3 - TRBV5-4 12 CASSLETDTQYF TGTGCCAGCAGCTTGGAGACAGATACGCAGTATTTT
- TRBJ2-1 - TRBV6-1 15 CASSEGLIPYNEQFF TGTGCCAGCAGTGAAGGGCTCATCCCCTACAATGAGCAGTTCTTC
TRBD2 TRBJ2-1 once TRBV6-4 13 CASSDSLAGEQFF TGTGCCAGCAGTGATTCGCTAGCGGGAGAGCAGTTCTTC
- TRBJ2-5 - TRBV4-2 16 CASSLRQGNLGETQYF TGTGCCAGCAGCCTTCGGCAGGGGAATTTGGGAGAGACCCAGTACTTC
- TRBJ1-1 - TRBV2 13 CASSTDSNTEAFF TGTGCCAGCAGCACCGACAGTAACACTGAAGCTTTCTTT
- TRBJ1-2 - TRBV6-5 13 CASSPRSGYGYTF TGTGCCAGCAGTCCACGCTCGGGCTATGGCTACACCTTC
TRBD1 TRBJ2-2 - TRBV19 15 CASSTGGLGGGELFF TGTGCCAGTAGCACAGGGGGCCTCGGCGGCGGGGAGCTGTTTTTT
TRBD1 TRBJ1-1 - TRBV28 16 CASIYGTGRGYTEAFF TGTGCCAGCATCTACGGGACAGGGAGAGGGTACACTGAAGCTTTCTTT
- TRBJ1-1 - TRBV5-1 14 CASSPTTGNTEAFF TGCGCCAGCAGCCCAACGACAGGGAACACTGAAGCTTTCTTT